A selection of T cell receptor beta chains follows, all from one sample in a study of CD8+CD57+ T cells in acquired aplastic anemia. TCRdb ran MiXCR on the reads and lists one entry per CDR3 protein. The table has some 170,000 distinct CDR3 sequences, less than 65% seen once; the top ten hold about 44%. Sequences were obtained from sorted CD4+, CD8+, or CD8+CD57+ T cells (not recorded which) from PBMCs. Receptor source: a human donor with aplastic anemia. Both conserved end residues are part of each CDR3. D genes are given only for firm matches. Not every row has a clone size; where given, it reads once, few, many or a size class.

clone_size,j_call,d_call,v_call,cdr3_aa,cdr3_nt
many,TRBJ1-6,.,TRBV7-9,CASSLAPGSPLHF,TGTGCCAGCAGCTTAGCGCCCGGTTCACCCCTCCACTTT
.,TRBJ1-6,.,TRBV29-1,CSARDAPNSPLHF,TGCAGCGCTCGGGACGCCCCAAACTCACCCCTCCACTTT
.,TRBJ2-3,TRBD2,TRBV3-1,CASSRLTSGVVDTQYF,TGTGCCAGCAGCCGCCTGACTAGCGGGGTAGTAGATACGCAGTATTTT
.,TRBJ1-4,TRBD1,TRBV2,CASSPDRATNEKLFF,TGTGCCAGCAGTCCCGACAGGGCAACTAATGAAAAACTGTTTTTT
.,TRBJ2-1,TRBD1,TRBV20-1,CSALGQGAGNEQFF,TGCAGTGCCCTCGGGCAGGGGGCCGGAAATGAGCAGTTCTTC
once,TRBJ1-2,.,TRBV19,CASSMQGFPWGYTF,TGTGCCAGTAGTATGCAGGGGTTCCCTTGGGGCTACACCTTC
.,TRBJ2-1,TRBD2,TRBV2,CASTETSGSYNEQFF,TGTGCCAGCACAGAGACTAGCGGTTCCTACAATGAGCAGTTCTTC
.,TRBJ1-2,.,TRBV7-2,CASSFGQGDITGGYGYTF,TGTGCCAGCAGCTTTGGTCAGGGCGATATTACAGGTGGCTATGGCTACACCTTC
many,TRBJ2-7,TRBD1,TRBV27,CASSPLDRAHEQYF,TGTGCCAGCAGCCCCCTAGACAGGGCCCACGAGCAGTACTTC
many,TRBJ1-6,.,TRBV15,CATSRVPSGSYNSPLHF,TGTGCCACCAGCAGAGTTCCCTCTGGTTCCTATAATTCACCCCTCCACTTT
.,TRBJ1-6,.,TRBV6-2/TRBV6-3,CASSYSTVGNSPLHF,TGTGCCAGCAGTTACTCAACGGTGGGGAATTCACCCCTCCACTTT
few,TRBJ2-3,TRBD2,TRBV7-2,CASSWEGAGVGNTQYF,TGTGCCAGCAGCTGGGAAGGCGCGGGAGTAGGCAATACGCAGTATTTT
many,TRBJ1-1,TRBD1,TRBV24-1,CATSENTGTANTEAFF,TGTGCCACCAGTGAGAATACAGGGACAGCGAACACTGAAGCTTTCTTT
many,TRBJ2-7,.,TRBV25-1,CASSANRYEQYF,TGTGCCAGCAGCGCGAACAGGTACGAGCAGTACTTC
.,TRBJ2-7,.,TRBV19,CATSDSSYEQYF,TGTGCCACCTCGGACAGCTCCTACGAGCAGTACTTC
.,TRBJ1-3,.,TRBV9,CASSPMDTGNTIYF,TGTGCCAGCAGCCCCATGGACACAGGAAACACCATATATTTT
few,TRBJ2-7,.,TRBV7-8,CASSGQTGGSYEQYF,TGTGCCAGCAGCGGGCAGACAGGAGGCAGCTACGAGCAGTACTTC
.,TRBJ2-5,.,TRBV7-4,CASSLGGGMETQYF,TGTGCCAGCAGCCTAGGGGGGGGCATGGAGACCCAGTACTTC
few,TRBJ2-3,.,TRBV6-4,CASSERTSTDTQYF,TGTGCCAGCAGTGAGAGAACTAGCACAGATACGCAGTATTTT
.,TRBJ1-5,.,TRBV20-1,CSARDGGGNQPQHF,TGCAGTGCTAGAGATGGTGGGGGCAATCAGCCCCAGCATTTT
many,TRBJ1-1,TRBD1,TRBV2,CASRVDRVERGTEAFF,TGTGCCAGCAGGGTCGACAGGGTGGAGAGAGGCACTGAAGCTTTCTTT
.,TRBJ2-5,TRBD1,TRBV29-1,CSVGDRGVETQYF,TGCAGCGTGGGGGACAGGGGGGTTGAGACCCAGTACTTC
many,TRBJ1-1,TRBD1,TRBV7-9,CASSHPRDRALNAEAFF,TGTGCCAGCAGCCATCCCCGGGACAGGGCCCTGAACGCTGAAGCTTTCTTT
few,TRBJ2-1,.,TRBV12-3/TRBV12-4,CATTGAASNEQFF,TGTGCCACCACGGGGGCCGCGTCCAATGAGCAGTTCTTC
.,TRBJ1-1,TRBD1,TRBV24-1,CATSDRGQGVEAFF,TGTGCCACCAGTGACCGAGGACAGGGGGTTGAAGCTTTCTTT
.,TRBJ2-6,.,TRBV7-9,CASSLDFGANVLTF,TGTGCCAGCAGCTTAGACTTTGGGGCCAACGTCCTGACTTTC
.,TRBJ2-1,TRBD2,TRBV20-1,CSARPGLAAYNEQFF,TGCAGTGCTAGACCGGGACTAGCGGCGTACAATGAGCAGTTCTTC
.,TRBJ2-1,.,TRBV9,CASSVATGPDNEQFF,TGTGCCAGCAGCGTAGCCACGGGCCCCGACAATGAGCAGTTCTTC
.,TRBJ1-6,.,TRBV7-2,CASSLKVGGGSPLHF,TGTGCCAGCAGCTTAAAGGTCGGGGGCGGTTCACCCCTCCACTTT
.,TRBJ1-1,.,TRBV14,CASSQELGHLNTEAFF,TGTGCCAGCAGCCAAGAATTAGGGCATTTGAACACTGAAGCTTTCTTT
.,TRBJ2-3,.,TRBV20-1,CSARVGGGSTDTQYF,TGCAGTGCTAGAGTTGGGGGAGGTAGCACAGATACGCAGTATTTT
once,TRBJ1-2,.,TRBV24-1,CATSEGGANYGYTF,TGTGCCACCAGTGAAGGGGGGGCTAACTATGGCTACACCTTC
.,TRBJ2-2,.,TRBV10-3,CAISAALSNTGELFF,TGTGCCATCAGTGCAGCTCTCTCGAACACCGGGGAGCTGTTTTTT
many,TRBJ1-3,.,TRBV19,CASSIDRRNTIYF,TGTGCCAGTAGTATTGACAGGAGAAACACCATATATTTT
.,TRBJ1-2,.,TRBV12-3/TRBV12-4,CASSRHQMGYTF,TGTGCCAGCAGTCGGCACCAGATGGGCTACACCTTC
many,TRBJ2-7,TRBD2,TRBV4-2,CASSQDNGGGAREQYF,TGTGCCAGCAGCCAAGACAATGGCGGGGGGGCTCGGGAGCAGTACTTC
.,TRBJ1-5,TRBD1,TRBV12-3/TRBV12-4,CASSWGQFNQPQHF,TGTGCCAGCAGCTGGGGACAGTTTAATCAGCCCCAGCATTTT
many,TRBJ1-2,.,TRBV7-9,CASSLAPQGSNYGYTF,TGTGCCAGCAGCTTAGCACCACAGGGATCCAACTATGGCTACACCTTC
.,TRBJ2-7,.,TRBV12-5,CASSFSGHEQYF,TGTGCCAGCAGTTTTAGTGGGCACGAGCAGTACTTC
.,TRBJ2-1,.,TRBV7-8,CASSGRAADEQFF,TGTGCCAGCAGCGGGCGGGCGGCCGATGAGCAGTTCTTC
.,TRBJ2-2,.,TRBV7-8,CASSLEGIGELFF,TGTGCCAGCAGCTTAGAGGGTATCGGGGAGCTGTTTTTT
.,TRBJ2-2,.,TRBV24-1,CATSGNTGELFF,TGTGCCACCAGTGGGAACACCGGGGAGCTGTTTTTT
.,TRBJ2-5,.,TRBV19,CASSIGGRGETQYF,TGTGCCAGTAGTATAGGGGGGCGCGGGGAGACCCAGTACTTC
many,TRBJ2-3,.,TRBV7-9,CASSGGRDTQYF,TGTGCCAGCAGCGGGGGGAGAGATACGCAGTATTTT
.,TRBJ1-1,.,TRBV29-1,CSVRIQNTEAFF,TGCAGCGTTCGGATACAGAACACTGAAGCTTTCTTT
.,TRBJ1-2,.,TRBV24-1,CATSATPDKRWGYTF,TGTGCCACCAGTGCGACACCCGATAAGAGATGGGGCTACACCTTC
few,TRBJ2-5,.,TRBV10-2,CASSEWGPTWETQYF,TGCGCCAGCAGTGAGTGGGGGCCGACCTGGGAGACCCAGTACTTC
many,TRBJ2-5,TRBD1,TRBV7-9,CASSLRDRRQETQYF,TGTGCCAGCAGTCTCCGGGACAGGAGACAAGAGACCCAGTACTTC
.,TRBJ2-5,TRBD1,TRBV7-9,CASSFAPGQQETQYF,TGTGCTAGCAGCTTCGCCCCGGGACAGCAAGAGACCCAGTACTTC
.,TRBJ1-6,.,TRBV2,CASRRPSVSPLHF,TGTGCCAGCAGGAGGCCCTCTGTTTCACCCCTCCACTTT
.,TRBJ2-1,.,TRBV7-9,CASSATVVFSEQFF,TGTGCCAGCAGCGCCACAGTTGTGTTTTCTGAGCAGTTCTTC
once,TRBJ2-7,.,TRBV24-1,CATSGAPEQYF,TGTGCCACCAGTGGGGCCCCAGAGCAGTACTTC
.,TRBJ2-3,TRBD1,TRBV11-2,CASSLAGQGQYF,TGTGCCAGCAGCTTAGCGGGACAGGGGCAGTATTTT